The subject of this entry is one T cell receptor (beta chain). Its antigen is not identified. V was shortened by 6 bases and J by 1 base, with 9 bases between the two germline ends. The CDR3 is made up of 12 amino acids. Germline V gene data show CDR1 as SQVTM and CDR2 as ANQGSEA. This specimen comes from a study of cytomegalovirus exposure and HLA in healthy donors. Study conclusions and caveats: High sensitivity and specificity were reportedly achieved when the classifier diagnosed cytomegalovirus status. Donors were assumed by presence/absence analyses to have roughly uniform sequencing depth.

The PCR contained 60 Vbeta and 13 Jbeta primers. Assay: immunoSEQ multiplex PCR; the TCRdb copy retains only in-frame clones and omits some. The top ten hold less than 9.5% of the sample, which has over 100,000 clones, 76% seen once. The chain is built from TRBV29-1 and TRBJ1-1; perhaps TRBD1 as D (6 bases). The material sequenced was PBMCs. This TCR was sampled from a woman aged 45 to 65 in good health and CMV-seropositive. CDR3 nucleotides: TGCAGCGTAATCAGGGGGAACACTGAAGCTTTCTTT. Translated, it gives CSVIRGNTEAFF.